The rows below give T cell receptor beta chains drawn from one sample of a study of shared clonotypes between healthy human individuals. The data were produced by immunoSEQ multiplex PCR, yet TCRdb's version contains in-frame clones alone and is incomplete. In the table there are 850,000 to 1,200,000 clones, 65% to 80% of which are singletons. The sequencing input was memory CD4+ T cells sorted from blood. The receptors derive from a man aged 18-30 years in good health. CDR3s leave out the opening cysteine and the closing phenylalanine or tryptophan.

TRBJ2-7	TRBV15	ATSRVYQGSYEQY
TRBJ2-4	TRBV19	ASSIGDSSKNIQY
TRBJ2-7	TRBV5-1	ASSLGGYEQY
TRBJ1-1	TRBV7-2	ASSLRLESGRNTEAF
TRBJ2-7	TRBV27	ASRDSWGYEQY
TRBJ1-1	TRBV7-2	ASRSLRVSEAF
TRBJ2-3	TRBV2	ASRLAGGNTDTQY
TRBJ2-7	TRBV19	ASSVNGQDRTYEQY
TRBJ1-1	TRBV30	AWSQGQVEAF
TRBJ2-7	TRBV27	ASSWTSGGAYEQY
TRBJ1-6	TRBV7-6	ASSQQALNSPLH
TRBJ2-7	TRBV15	ATSGRQGALSEQY
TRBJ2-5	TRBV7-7	ASSPRMQETQY
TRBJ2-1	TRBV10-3	AITAGPSYNEQF
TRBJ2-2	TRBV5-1	ASRGNTGELF
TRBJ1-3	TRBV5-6	ASSLGLDRVRGNTIY
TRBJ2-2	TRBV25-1	ASERQSTGELF
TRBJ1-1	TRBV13	ASSLLQGYEAF
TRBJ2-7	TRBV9	ASSVSQGRDYEQY
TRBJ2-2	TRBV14	ASRGNGATTGELF
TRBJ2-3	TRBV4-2	ASSLGQANTDTQY
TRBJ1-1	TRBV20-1	SAGRAGEAF
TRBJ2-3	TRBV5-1	ASSLGGETTDTQY
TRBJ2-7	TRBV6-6	ASMGRYEQY
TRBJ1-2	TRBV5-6	ASSLVVGGRGYT
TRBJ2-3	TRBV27	ASPSTSGDSDTQY
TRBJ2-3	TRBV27	ASSEAGRLY
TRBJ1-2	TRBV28	ASSHGTATYGYT
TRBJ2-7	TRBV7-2	ASMGPPGGWDYEQY
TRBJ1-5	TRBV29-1	SVVDRGGQPQH
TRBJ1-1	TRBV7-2	ASSPRGPRNTEAF
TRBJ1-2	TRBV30	AWGVQGPIGYT
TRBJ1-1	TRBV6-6	ASSSTSMNTEAF
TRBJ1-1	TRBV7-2	ASVKHGRADTEAF
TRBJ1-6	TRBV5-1	ASSRSTASEAPLH
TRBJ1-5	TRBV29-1	SASQGLDQPQH
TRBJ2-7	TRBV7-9	ASSRGGGRYEQY
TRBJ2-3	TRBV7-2	ASSRIGTSADTQY
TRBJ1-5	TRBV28	ASSPVRGGNQPQH
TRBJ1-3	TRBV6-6	ASSYSGQGNGNTIY
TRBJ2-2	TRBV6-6	ASSRDRELHTGELF
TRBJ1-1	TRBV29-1	SVGRQNTEAF
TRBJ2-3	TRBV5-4	ASSLQRNFPSTDTQY
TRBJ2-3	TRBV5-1	ASHASGITDTQY
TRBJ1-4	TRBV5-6	ASSFWDRVEKLF
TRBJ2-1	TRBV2	ASSGLAGGLDEQF
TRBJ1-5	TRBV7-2	ASSLYAGSNQPQH
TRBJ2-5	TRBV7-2	ASSFTGTQY
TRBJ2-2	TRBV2	ASLGSGVTGELF
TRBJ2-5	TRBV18	ASSPPVNRGSQETQY
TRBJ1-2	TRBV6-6	ASSTQGALYGYT
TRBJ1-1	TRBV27	ASGSRGAFNTEAF
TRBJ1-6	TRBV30	AFATESSYNSPLH
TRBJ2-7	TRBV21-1	ASSKISREFYEQY